The T cell receptor (beta chain) under discussion was sequenced for a study of cytomegalovirus exposure and HLA in healthy donors. Comment on this clone: At one end the junction does not follow the germline gene, possibly because of a read error.

CDR3 length equals 16 residues. From germline, CDR1 is SSHAT and CDR2 FNYEAQ (reference sequence). A multiplex PCR was run with 60 Vbeta primers and 13 Jbeta primers. TCRdb's table, derived via immunoSEQ multiplex PCR, lists solely in-frame clones and lacks some. The sample contains around 190,000 clones, over 65% of which appear only once. Sequencing input: PBMCs. The receptor was isolated from a woman under 40 in good health and CMV-seronegative. The J gene is TRBJ2-1, the V gene TRBV7-7; 13 bases agree with TRBD2. The CDR3 coding sequence is TGTGCTAGCAGCTTGTATCTGACTAGCGGGGGGAACGAGCAGTTCTTC. As protein: CASSLYLTSGGNEQFF. The full variable domain, in which reference TRBV7-7 and TRBJ2-1 provide the parts outside the CDR3, is GAGVSQSPRYKVTKRGQDVTLRCDPISSHATLYWYQQALGQGPEFLTYFNYEAQPDKSGLPSDRFSAERPEGSISTLTIQRTEQRDSAMYRCASSLYLTSGGNEQFFGPGTRLTVL.